These 18 T cell receptor beta chains originate from one sample sequenced in a study of OX40 agonist ivuxolimab in advanced cancers. Using immunoSEQ multiplex PCR, the repertoire was profiled, and TCRdb retains in-frame clones only, with some absent. The sample comprises more than 70,000 clones, 70% to 90% of which are singletons, and more than 20% rests with the top ten. The sample was CD4+ or CD8+ T cells sorted from blood, taken in a trial of the OX40 agonist ivuxolimab. These TCRs come from an adult with an advanced solid tumor such as melanoma, head and neck, liver or kidney cancer.

This chain joins TRBV12-5 and TRBJ2-3, with D tentatively TRBD2 (6 bases). The CDR3 runs to 13 residues. CDR1 is LGHNT and CDR2 is FRNRAP in the germline V gene. Trimming took off 2 bases at V and 4 bases at J, with 7 bases between the two ends. CDR3 bases: TGTGCTAGTGGTTTGTCGGGGGCAGATACGCAGTATTTT. It yields the protein CASGLSGADTQYF.

The chain employs TRBV5-6 and TRBJ2-3; TRBD2 matches 7 bases. V shed 4 bases, J shed 2 bases, and the junction held 4 bases outside the gene matches. The CDR3 is 14 amino acids. The germline V gene encodes CDR1 SGHDT and CDR2 YYEEEE. The CDR3, as DNA: TGTGCCAGCAGCAGCGGGACTCTCACAGATACGCAGTATTTT. Protein: CASSSGTLTDTQYF.

This sequence joins TRBV19 and TRBJ1-5; no clear D. This CDR3 contains 14 residues. Trimming shortened V by 3 bases and J by 4 bases, and 10 bases separated the two germline ends. Germline CDR1 is LNHDA and CDR2 is SQIVND (reference sequence). The CDR3 loop reads CASSIDNTNQPQHF. The CDR3 DNA sequence: TGTGCCAGTAGTATCGATAACACTAATCAGCCCCAGCATTTT.

V and J are TRBV18 and TRBJ1-1; possible D gene TRBD1, 5 bases. CDR3 length equals 15 residues. Germline V gene lookup returns CDR1 KGHSH and CDR2 LQKENI. V lost 4 bases and J 6 bases, leaving 18 bases between the germline ends. The CDR3 sequence is CASSLETGTESEAFF. The CDR3 nucleotides are TGTGCCAGCTCACTAGAAACCGGGACTGAGTCTGAAGCTTTCTTT.

The CDR3 sequence is CASSWGADQETQYF. CDR3 coding DNA: TGTGCCAGCAGCTGGGGGGCAGACCAAGAGACCCAGTACTTC. V gene TRBV7-7 combines with J gene TRBJ2-5; perhaps D is TRBD1 or TRBD2 (6 bases each). Germline CDR1 and CDR2: SSHAT and FNYEAQ (reference sequence). The CDR3 is 14 residues long. V was clipped by 4 bases and J by 0 bases, with 9 bases between them.

This chain connects TRBV11-2 to TRBJ2-1; no definite D call. Germline V gene sequence: CDR1 SGHAT, CDR2 FQNNGV. This CDR3 has 14 amino acids. V lost 6 bases and J lost 6, with 15 bases in between. CDR3 sequence reads: CASSNGVSFNEQFF. The DNA for the CDR3 is TGTGCCAGCAGTAATGGGGTTAGCTTCAATGAGCAGTTCTTC.

The CDR3 DNA reads TGTGCCAGCGCAAGACAGGGGGCGGACTATGGCTACACCTTC. It encodes CASARQGADYGYTF. The chain carries TRBV2 and TRBJ1-2, with 10 bases aligning to TRBD1. The CDR3 length is 14 residues. The V and J ends lost 8 bases and 3 bases, in that order; junction bases with no gene match: 6. The germline V gene has CDR1 SNHLY and CDR2 FYNNEI.

The chain couples TRBV19 to TRBJ2-1; 9 bases line up with TRBD1. The CDR3 runs to 14 residues. V lost 6 bases, J lost 5 bases, and 5 bases stayed unmatched. Germline V gene data show CDR1 as LNHDA and CDR2 as SQIVND (reference sequence). Here the CDR3 DNA reads TGTGCCAGTAGGCGGACAGGGGAAAACAATGAGCAGTTCTTC. Its protein product is CASRRTGENNEQFF.

This clone has only one observation. This sample includes further DNA sequences coding for the same CDR3. The CDR3 sequence: CASSPPSSYEQYF. In DNA, the CDR3 is TGTGCCAGCTCACCACCGAGTTCCTACGAGCAGTACTTC. This chain joins TRBV18 and TRBJ2-7; D is undetermined. This CDR3 is 13 amino acids long. Trimming left V 0 bases short and J 1 base short, with 4 bases between. Germline CDR1 is KGHSH and CDR2 is LQKENI.

The chain combines TRBV19 with TRBJ1-2; 8 nucleotides agree with TRBD1. The CDR3 covers 14 residues. V lost 1 base, J lost 8 bases, and 6 bases stayed unmatched. Germline V gene data show CDR1 as LNHDA and CDR2 as SQIVND (reference sequence). CDR3 DNA sequence: TGTGCCAGTAGTATAGCACAGGGGGAAGCGGGCTACACCTTC. It yields the protein CASSIAQGEAGYTF.

The CDR3 DNA sequence: TGTGCCAGCACCCTCGGACCGCTCTCTGGAAACACCATATATTTT. Residues: CASTLGPLSGNTIYF. This sequence joins TRBV7-2 and TRBJ1-3; no reliable D call. Germline V gene lookup returns CDR1 SGHTA and CDR2 FQGNSA. This CDR3 comprises 15 residues. V shed 7 bases and J shed 0 bases, with 13 bases lying between them.

The rearrangement joins TRBV29-1 to TRBJ2-3; TRBD2 is a possible D gene (7 bases). CDR1 is SQVTM, CDR2 ANQGSEA, per germline. This CDR3 is built from 12 residues. The CDR3 DNA follows: TGCCCGTCGGGGGGCACGACAGATACGCAGTATTTT. It codes for CPSGGTTDTQYF.

The chain uses TRBV7-8 and TRBJ2-3, with 8 bases that match TRBD2. V was clipped by 3 bases and J by 3 bases; unmatched bases: 2. Germline values: CDR1 SGHVS, CDR2 FQNEAQ. The CDR3 runs 14 residues. CDR3 coding DNA: TGTGCCAGCAGCTTGAGCGGGGGTACAGATACGCAGTATTTT. Protein product: CASSLSGGTDTQYF.

The chain joins TRBV4-1 to TRBJ2-1; the D gene could be TRBD1 or TRBD2 (5 bases each). Deletions cut 0 bases from V and 10 bases from J, with 22 bases between. This CDR3 contains 17 residues. Germline CDR1 MGHRA, CDR2 YSYEKL. CDR3 sequence: CASSQDLNRQVGEEQFF. The CDR3, as DNA: TGCGCCAGCAGCCAAGATCTTAACAGGCAGGTCGGGGAGGAGCAGTTCTTC.

This clone was detected only once. The gene calls are TRBV9 and TRBJ2-5, with D possibly being TRBD2 (6 bases). TRBJ2-7 explains the end of the DNA better; the J call may be wrong. The CDR3 is made up of 18 amino acids. Germline V lookup: CDR1 SGDLS, CDR2 YYNGEE. The CDR3 here is CASSAGTGGDPASREQYF. CDR3 DNA: TGTGCCAGCAGCGCGGGGACTGGTGGGGACCCAGCCTCTCGCGAGCAGTACTTC.

In regard to this clone: The junction does not match germline at one end; this may be a read error. The V and J genes are TRBV30 and TRBJ2-4; D is perhaps TRBD1 (5 bases). Germline V gene lookup returns CDR1 GTSNPN and CDR2 SVGIG (reference sequence). The CDR3 is 14 residues long. CDR3 nucleotides: TGTGTCTGGAAGACCAGGGTAGCCAAAAACATTCAGTACTTC. The encoded protein is CVWKTRVAKNIQYF.

The V and J genes are TRBV7-8 and TRBJ2-3; D perhaps matches TRBD2 (6 bases). V lost 1 base, J lost 11 bases, and 10 bases lay in between. Germline V gene data show CDR1 as SGHVS and CDR2 as FQNEAQ. The CDR3 length is 12 residues. CDR3 nucleotide sequence: TGTGCCAGCAGCTTAGAAGCGACTAGGCAGTATTTT. Its translation is CASSLEATRQYF. Full variable domain (missing parts from reference TRBV7-8 and TRBJ2-3): GAGVSQSPRYKVAKRGQDVALRCDPISGHVSLFWYQQALGQGPEFLTYFQNEAQLDKSGLPSDRFFAERPEGSVSTLKIQRTQQEDSAVYLCASSLEATRQYFGPGTRLTVL.

This chain joins TRBV5-1 and TRBJ2-1; D is undetermined. The germline V and J ends were trimmed by 3 bases and 2 bases, with 3 bases remaining between them. This CDR3 has 12 amino acids. Germline CDR1 is SGHRS and CDR2 is YFSETQ. The chain's CDR3 is CASSSTYNEQFF. DNA of the CDR3: TGCGCCAGCAGCTCTACCTACAATGAGCAGTTCTTC.